This T cell receptor beta chain was sequenced for a study of blood T cell repertoires in COVID-19 (dated by TCRdb to between 2020 and 2021). Describing the broader study: Samples from collaborators originated in the United States, Italy and Spain and spanned both the acute and convalescent phases of COVID-19. The material from the prospective study consisted of cDNA or gDNA derived from T cells, B-cell-depleted T cells, or PBMCs. The dataset comprised deeply sampled blood TCRbeta repertoires from subjects exposed to, actively infected with, or recovered from COVID-19. The repertoires were released in a freely available public database meant as a resource for research on the immune response to SARS-CoV-2. Samples were obtained from the ongoing ImmuneRACE study (first 160 participants) and from about 1,300 subjects provided by 6 global collaborators. The sample metadata nearly always contained a de-identified subject ID, COVID-19 status, age in years and sex. Where HLA class I and class II types were available, the types were taken from metadata supplied by the sample provider, not from assay-based typing. Results and caveats for the whole study, not just this receptor: The amount of clinical and demographic metadata varied by source and participant and was provided uncurated.

About this clone: Its antigen remains undetermined. Base qualities are not provided; no much larger clone lies one nucleotide away.

CDR1 and CDR2, per the germline V gene, are MNHEY and SVGAGI. The CDR3 spans 14 residues, from the cysteine through the phenylalanine. The retained sequence is limited to the CDR3, 42 bases, with the frame set at the first base. V loses 4 bases of germline sequence and J loses 4 bases, and the interval between the two ends is 10 bases. Each collaborating institution followed its own protocols to collect whole blood in K2EDTA tubes. For TCRbeta analysis, collaborators shipped samples as frozen whole blood, isolated PBMCs, or DNA extracted from either of those sample types. TCRbeta CDR3 regions were amplified from genomic DNA by means of the immunoSEQ Assay, a bias-controlled multiplex PCR. The published analysis was carried out like this. The number of nucleated cells in each sample was estimated from the amplification of reference gene primers within the assay. Sequence reads were collapsed and filtered to measure the absolute abundance of every unique TCRbeta CDR3 rearrangement. For each sample, productive Simpson clonality was calculated as the square root of Simpson's diversity index over productive rearrangements. Sourced from immuneACCESS, this table was stored by TCRdb with only in-frame sequences that have V and J called. A share of the clones is absent; for the studies checked, an unresolved V gene accounts for under half, and the remainder has no known explanation. That table is the source of V, J and clone size, and D and trimming were worked out from the DNA. Across this sample there are more than 100,000 clones, with around 87% seen only once. 2% to 3% of the sample rests with the top ten.

The chain joins TRBV6-5 to TRBJ2-2; a weak D assignment points to TRBD2 (5 bases agree). The TCR originated in a man over 45 with active COVID-19. Source material: peripheral blood. The nucleotide sequence is TGTGCCAGCAGTTTGGCCCGGGGCACCGGGGAGCTGTTTTTT. Its translation reads: CASSLARGTGELFF.